These 5 T cell receptor beta chains originate from one sample sequenced in a study of beta chain features in type 1 diabetes. Findings of the study overall: Across all four CD4+ subsets, people with type 1 diabetes showed modestly shorter TCRB CDR3s.

The whole isolated RNA underwent reverse transcription, so sequencing captured expressed TCRB transcripts. The method was immunoSEQ multiplex PCR; TCRdb's version includes in-frame clones alone and lacks a portion of them. The data show under 200,000 clones, with 8% to 8.5% seen just once and more than 0.45% held by the top ten. These TCRs are of unknown antigen specificity. Sample: central memory CD4+ T cells from blood. The receptors stem from a woman aged 18-29 years with type 1 diabetes.

The rearrangement joins TRBV7-3 to TRBJ2-1, with a tentative D call TRBD2 (6 bases). V lost 5 bases and J 4 bases, leaving 15 bases between the germline ends. Germline values: CDR1 SGHTA, CDR2 FQGTGA. This CDR3 contains 15 residues. This CDR3 is CASSLQNSGYNEQFF. The DNA for the CDR3 is TGTGCCAGCAGCCTCCAGAATAGCGGATACAATGAGCAGTTCTTC.

V and J are TRBV7-9 and TRBJ1-5; D may be TRBD1 (5 bases). CDR1 is SEHNR and CDR2 is FQNEAQ in the germline V gene (reference sequence). Between the trimmed V and J ends, which lost 1 base and 7 bases, there was a span of 14 bases. There are 15 residues in the CDR3. CDR3 nucleotides: TGTGCCAGCAGCTTAGTGGGAGGGGTAGACCAGCCCCAGCATTTT. This gives the protein CASSLVGGVDQPQHF.

V is TRBV6-6 and J is TRBJ1-6, with 9 bases identical to TRBD1. This CDR3 region has 14 residues. Trimming cost V 6 bases and J 6 bases; bases outside gene matches: 3. Per the germline V gene, CDR1 is MNHNY and CDR2 is SVGAGI (reference sequence). In nucleotides, the CDR3 is TGTGCCAGCAGCCCGACAGGGGGTAATTCACCCCTCCACTTT. Translated, it gives CASSPTGGNSPLHF.

This clone was detected a few times. V is TRBV19 and J is TRBJ2-1, with 7 bases identical to TRBD1. This CDR3 has 16 amino acids. CDR1 LNHDA and CDR2 SQIVND come from the germline V gene (reference sequence). V dropped 3 bases and J dropped 6; count of bases not matched to a gene: 11. The CDR3 protein is CASSIILGTVVNEQFF. CDR3 nucleotide sequence: TGTGCCAGTAGTATTATCTTGGGGACAGTCGTCAATGAGCAGTTCTTC. The entire variable domain, with the rest obtained from reference TRBV19 and TRBJ2-1, is as follows: DGGITQSPKYLFRKEGQNVTLSCEQNLNHDAMYWYRQDPGQGLRLIYYSQIVNDFQKGDIAEGYSVSREKKESFPLTVTSAQKNPTAFYLCASSIILGTVVNEQFFGPGTRLTVL.

This clone was counted between two and nine times. The rearrangement joins TRBV4-1 to TRBJ1-4; 8 nucleotides agree with TRBD1. V shed 3 bases, J shed 5 bases, and the junction held 8 bases outside the gene matches. Germline assignment: CDR1 MGHRA and CDR2 YSYEKL. This CDR3 contains 16 residues. CDR3 region: CASSQQGAASNEKLFF. DNA for the CDR3: TGCGCCAGCAGCCAGCAGGGGGCAGCCAGCAATGAAAAACTGTTTTTT.